The source of this TCR beta chain is a study of T-cell memory formation after mild COVID-19 (dated by TCRdb to the early 2020s). Broadly, across the study: Most TCR sequence clusters were specific to one of the two donors. Longitudinal TCRalpha and TCRbeta repertoire sequencing tracked T-cell clones expanding and contracting after mild COVID-19 in two donors. The cohort was made up of two young adult volunteers, one female and one male, who were previously healthy. What the study reported, not specific to this receptor: Contracting CD4+ clones were found mainly in CM and EM memory subsets, while CD8+ clones were enriched in EMRA. Whether the second-wave clones peaking on day 37 were SARS-CoV-2 specific was not confirmed. Only a couple of mild cases were covered in the study, and larger cohorts including severe cases with pre-infection samples were considered necessary. Some responding clones were detected in pre-infection memory, suggesting pre-existing cross-reactive memory T cells joined the SARS-CoV-2 response. Balanced CD4/CD8 phenotypes were observed for clones contracting from day 15 to 85, whereas a bias towards CD4+ was observed for a second wave of clones expanding from day 15 to 37.

Ficoll-Paque density gradient centrifugation was the method used to isolate PBMCs. The sequencer listed for this sample is Illumina NovaSeq 6000. TCRalpha and TCRbeta cDNA libraries were built by 5'RACE with constant-segment primers, adding sample barcodes and unique molecular identifiers. RNA was extracted from every sample with Trizol reagent. Libraries were amplified in two PCR steps, with a second sample barcode and Illumina TruSeq adapters added in the second step. Sequencing of the libraries was done on an Illumina NovaSeq, producing 2 x 150 bp paired-end reads. As for the authors' bioinformatics: With migec v1.2.7, reads were demultiplexed and then collapsed into UMI-guided consensus sequences. Using mixcr v2.1.11, UMI consensuses were aligned to TRA and TRB V and J templates and then assembled into clonotypes. A clonotype was counted as expanded or contracted only if both edgeR and NoisET called the change significant, with noise models trained on biological replicates. For edgeR calls, the cutoffs were a false discovery rate-adjusted p below 0.01 and a log2 fold-change threshold of 1. PCA with hierarchical clustering of max-normalized trajectories of the 1000 most abundant clonotypes was used as exploratory dynamics analysis. Separately sequenced CD4+ and CD8+ repertoires were used to assign a CD4 or CD8 phenotype to each responding clone. TCRdb reprocessing: public reads trimmed at Q25 with fastp, clones called with MiXCR, in-frame beta chains kept. Rows merge per CDR3 protein into single entries with the most common DNA and genes. The V and J calls, along with clone size, are taken from TCRdb and not from the paper's own processing. This sample holds some 180,000 distinct CDR3 sequences; 13% were observed only once. The top ten clones comprise roughly 3.3% of the sample.

Note on this clonotype: Its antigen remains undetermined. Base qualities are missing; no much larger clone stands one base away.

There are 17 amino acids in the CDR3, from cysteine to phenylalanine inclusive. Only the CDR3 part of the read is kept: 51 bases, read in frame from the first base. CDR1 and CDR2, looked up from the germline V gene, are SGHTS and YDEGEE. Between the V and J ends, shortened by 4 bases and 0 bases respectively, the junction contains 17 bases. The sequence was collected from a man between 18 and 29 years old who had mild COVID-19 (a few samples of this study predate the infection). The sample titles of this study are shuffled in the database, so cell type and time point are left out; the donor was told from shared clones. Sequenced input: PBMCs or a T cell subset sorted from them (not recorded which). The rearranged segments are TRBV5-8 and TRBJ1-3; a confident D gene designation cannot be given. DNA sequence: TGTGCCAGCAGCCATGGCGGGCAGAAGAGCTCTGGAAACACCATATATTTT. Its coded protein is CASSHGGQKSSGNTIYF.